This TCR beta chain stems from a study of T cell repertoires in cytomegalovirus infection. Germline CDR1 reads SGHRS; CDR2 reads YFSETQ. V dropped 0 bases and J dropped 6; count of bases not matched to a gene: 3. This CDR3 has 13 residues. This clonotype was observed a few times. TCRdb reanalysed the reads using MiXCR and keeps one entry per CDR3 protein. The table has some 390,000 distinct CDR3 sequences, 15% to 20% seen once; the top ten hold approximately 10%. The TCR comes from a human donor in good health (CMV status not recorded). Some clones in this sample may be carry-over from other donors' samples. Material for sequencing was PBMCs. The chain links TRBV5-1 to TRBJ2-7; TRBD2 aligns across 7 bases. CDR3 in DNA: TGCGCCAGCAGCTTGGGGGAGGGCCTCGAGCAGTACTTC. Translation: CASSLGEGLEQYF.